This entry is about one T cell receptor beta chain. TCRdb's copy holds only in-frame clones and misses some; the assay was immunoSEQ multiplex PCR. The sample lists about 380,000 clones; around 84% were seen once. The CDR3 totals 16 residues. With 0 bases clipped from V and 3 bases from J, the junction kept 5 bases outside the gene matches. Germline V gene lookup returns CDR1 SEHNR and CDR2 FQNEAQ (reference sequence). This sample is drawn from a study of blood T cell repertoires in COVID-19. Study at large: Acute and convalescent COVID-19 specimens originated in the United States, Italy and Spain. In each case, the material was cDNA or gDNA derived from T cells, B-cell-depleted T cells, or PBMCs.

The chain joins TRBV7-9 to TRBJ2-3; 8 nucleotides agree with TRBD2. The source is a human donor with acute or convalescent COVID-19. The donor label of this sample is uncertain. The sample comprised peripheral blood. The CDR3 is CASSLATSVGTDTQYF. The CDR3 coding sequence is TGTGCCAGCAGCTTAGCGACTAGCGTCGGGACAGATACGCAGTATTTT.